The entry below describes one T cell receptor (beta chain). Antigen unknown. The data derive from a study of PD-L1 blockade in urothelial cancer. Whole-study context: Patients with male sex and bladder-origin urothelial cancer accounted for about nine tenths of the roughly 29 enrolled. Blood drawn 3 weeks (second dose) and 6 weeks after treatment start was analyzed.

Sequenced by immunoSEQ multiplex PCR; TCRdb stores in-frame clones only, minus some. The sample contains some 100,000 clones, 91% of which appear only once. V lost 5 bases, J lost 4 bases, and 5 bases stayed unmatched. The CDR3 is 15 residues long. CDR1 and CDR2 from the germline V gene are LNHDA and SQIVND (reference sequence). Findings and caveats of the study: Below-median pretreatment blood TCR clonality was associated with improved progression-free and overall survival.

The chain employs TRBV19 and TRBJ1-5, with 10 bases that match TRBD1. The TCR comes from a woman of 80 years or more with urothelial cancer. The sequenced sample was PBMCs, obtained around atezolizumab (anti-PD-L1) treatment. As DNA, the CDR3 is TGTGCCAGTAGTCCACCGGGACAGGGGAATCAGCCCCAGCATTTT. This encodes CASSPPGQGNQPQHF.